One T cell receptor (beta chain) is described in this entry. Antigen: not known. This specimen belongs to a study of cytomegalovirus exposure and HLA in healthy donors. The study's findings and limits: In presence/absence analyses, roughly uniform sequencing depth across donors was assumed.

Primers included in the PCR were 60 Vbeta and 13 Jbeta primers. Original methodology: As a later analysis found, there were around 86 million unique TCR beta chains, of which roughly 11 million were shared. Libraries were prepared by immunoSEQ multiplex PCR; TCRdb keeps only in-frame clonotypes and omits some of them. V and J calls and clone size are those listed in that table; D and trimming were worked out from the DNA. The table records more than 150,000 clones, around 80% of them present only once. Trimming shortened V by 0 bases and J by 7 bases, and 13 bases separated the two germline ends. CDR3 length: 14 amino acids. Germline loops: CDR1 MNHEY, CDR2 SMNVEV (reference sequence).

The chain is built from TRBV27 and TRBJ2-7; possible D gene TRBD1, 5 bases. The source is a girl aged 10-17 years in good health and CMV-seropositive. Material: PBMCs. The DNA of the CDR3 is TGTGCCAGCAGTTTATCGCCGCAGGGATTAGAGCAGTACTTC. The encoded protein is CASSLSPQGLEQYF.